This section outlines one T cell receptor beta chain sequence together with its context. Its matching antigen is unknown. Deletions cut 3 bases from V and 3 bases from J, with 15 bases between. The CDR3 is made up of 15 amino acids. Germline CDR1 and CDR2: LNHDA and SQIVND (reference sequence). These data belong to a study of metastatic and nonmetastatic thyroid tumors. Study-wide background: Blood and tumor or nodule tissue repertoires from malignant and benign thyroid patients were compared.

Prior to thyroid surgery, none of the patients had received any treatment. Methods used by the authors: The authors used CDR3 differences across clinicopathological groups to build a distant-metastasis classifier for papillary thyroid cancer. TCRdb re-analyzed the PCR reads using MiXCR. These V and J calls derive from TCRdb rather than the authors' analysis. This table holds some 17,000 clones, 22% found once. Overall study results and limits: Significantly higher TCR beta diversity was reportedly seen in malignant thyroid tumors than benign nodules, in blood and tumor.

The TCR originated in a female donor with papillary thyroid cancer or a benign thyroid nodule (not recorded which). Some clones in this sample may be carry-over from other donors' samples. V and J are TRBV19 and TRBJ2-7; possible D gene TRBD1, 5 bases. The specimen sequenced was adjacent normal tissue. The CDR3, as DNA: TGTGCCAGTAGTATTCGAGACAGCCTCTTCTACGAGCAGTACTTC. Translating it yields CASSIRDSLFYEQYF.